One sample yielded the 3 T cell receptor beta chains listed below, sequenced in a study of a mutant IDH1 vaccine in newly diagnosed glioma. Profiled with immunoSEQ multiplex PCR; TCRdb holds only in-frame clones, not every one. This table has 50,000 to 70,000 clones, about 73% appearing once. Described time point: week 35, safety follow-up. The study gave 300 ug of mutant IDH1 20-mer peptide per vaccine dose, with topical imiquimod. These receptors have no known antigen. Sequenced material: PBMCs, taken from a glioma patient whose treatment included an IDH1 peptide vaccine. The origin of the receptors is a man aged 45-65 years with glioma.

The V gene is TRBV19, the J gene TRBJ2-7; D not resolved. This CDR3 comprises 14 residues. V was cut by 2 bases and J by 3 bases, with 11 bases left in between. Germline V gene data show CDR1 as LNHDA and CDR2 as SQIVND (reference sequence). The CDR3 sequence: CASSILGGIYEQYF. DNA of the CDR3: TGTGCCAGTAGTATACTGGGCGGAATCTACGAGCAGTACTTC.

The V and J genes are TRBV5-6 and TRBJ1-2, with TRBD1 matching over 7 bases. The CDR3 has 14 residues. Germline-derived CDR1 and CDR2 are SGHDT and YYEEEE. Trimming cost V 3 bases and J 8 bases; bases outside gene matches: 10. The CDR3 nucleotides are TGTGCCAGCAGCTGGCCTGGACAGGCGGGGGGCTACACCTTC. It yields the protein CASSWPGQAGGYTF. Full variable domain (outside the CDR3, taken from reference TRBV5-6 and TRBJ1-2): DAGVTQSPTHLIKTRGQQVTLRCSPKSGHDTVSWYQQALGQGPQFIFQYYEEEERQRGNFPDRFSGHQFPNYSSELNVNALLLGDSALYLCASSWPGQAGGYTFGSGTRLTVV.

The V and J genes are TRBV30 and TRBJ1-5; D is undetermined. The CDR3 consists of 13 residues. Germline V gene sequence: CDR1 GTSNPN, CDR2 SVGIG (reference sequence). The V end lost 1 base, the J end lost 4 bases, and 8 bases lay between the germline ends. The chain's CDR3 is CAWSGGANQPQHF. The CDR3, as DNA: TGTGCCTGGAGTGGGGGTGCAAATCAGCCCCAGCATTTT.